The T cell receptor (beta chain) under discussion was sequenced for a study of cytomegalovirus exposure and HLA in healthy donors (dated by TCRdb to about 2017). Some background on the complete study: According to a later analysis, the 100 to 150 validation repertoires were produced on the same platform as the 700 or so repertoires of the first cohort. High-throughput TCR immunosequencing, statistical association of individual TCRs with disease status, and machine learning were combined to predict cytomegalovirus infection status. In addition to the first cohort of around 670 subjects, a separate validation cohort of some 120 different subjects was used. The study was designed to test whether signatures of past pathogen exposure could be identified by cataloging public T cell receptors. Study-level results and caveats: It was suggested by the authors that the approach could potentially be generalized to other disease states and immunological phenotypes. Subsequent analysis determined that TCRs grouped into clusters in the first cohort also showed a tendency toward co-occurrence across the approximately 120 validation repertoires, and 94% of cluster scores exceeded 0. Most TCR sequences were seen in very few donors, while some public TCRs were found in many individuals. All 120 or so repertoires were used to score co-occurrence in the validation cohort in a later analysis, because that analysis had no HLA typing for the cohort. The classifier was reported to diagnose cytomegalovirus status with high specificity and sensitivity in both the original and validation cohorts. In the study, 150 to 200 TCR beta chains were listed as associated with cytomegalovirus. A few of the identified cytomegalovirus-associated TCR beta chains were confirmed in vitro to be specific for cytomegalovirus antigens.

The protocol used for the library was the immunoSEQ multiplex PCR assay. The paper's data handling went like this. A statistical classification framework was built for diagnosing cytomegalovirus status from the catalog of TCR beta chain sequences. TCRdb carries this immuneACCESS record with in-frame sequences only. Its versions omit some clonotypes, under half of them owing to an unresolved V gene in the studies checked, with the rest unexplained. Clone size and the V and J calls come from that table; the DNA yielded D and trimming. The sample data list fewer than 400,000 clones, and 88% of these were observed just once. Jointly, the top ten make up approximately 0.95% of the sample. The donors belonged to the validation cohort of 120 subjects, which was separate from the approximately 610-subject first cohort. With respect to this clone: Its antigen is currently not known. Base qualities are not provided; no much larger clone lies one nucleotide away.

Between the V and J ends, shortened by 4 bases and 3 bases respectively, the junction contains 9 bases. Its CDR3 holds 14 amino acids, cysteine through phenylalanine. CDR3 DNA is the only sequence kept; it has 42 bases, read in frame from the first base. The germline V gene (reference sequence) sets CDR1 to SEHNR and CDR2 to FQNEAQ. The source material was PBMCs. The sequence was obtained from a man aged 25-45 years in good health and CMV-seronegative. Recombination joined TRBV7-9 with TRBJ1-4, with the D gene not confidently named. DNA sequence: TGTGCCAGCAGCTCACAGAGACCTAATGAAAAACTGTTTTTT. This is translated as CASSSQRPNEKLFF.